This T cell receptor beta chain came from a study of cytomegalovirus exposure and HLA in healthy donors listed by TCRdb under 2017. For the study in its entirety: According to a later analysis, one platform produced both the 120 validation repertoires and the 550 to 800 repertoires of the first cohort. Along with the approximately 700-subject first cohort, a separate validation cohort of over a hundred different subjects was used. To predict cytomegalovirus infection status, the study combined high-throughput TCR immunosequencing, statistical association of individual TCRs with disease status, and machine learning. The study was designed to test whether signatures of past pathogen exposure could be identified by cataloging public T cell receptors.

Library preparation was by the immunoSEQ multiplex PCR assay. For the original study's pipeline: A statistical classification framework was built for diagnosing cytomegalovirus status from the catalog of TCR beta chain sequences. TCRdb carries this immuneACCESS record with in-frame sequences only. Its versions omit some clonotypes, under half of them owing to an unresolved V gene in the studies checked, with the rest unexplained. The DNA gave D and trimming, while V, J and clone size come from that table. Within this sample are approximately 70,000 clones, with about 94% of them counted one time only. The ten largest account for around 3.5% of the sample. The CDR3, from cysteine to phenylalanine, totals 13 residues. Just the 39-base CDR3 DNA is kept, in frame starting at base 1. Trimming costs V 9 bases and J 8 bases, and their ends lie 17 bases apart. According to the germline V gene, CDR1 reads LGHNT and CDR2 reads FRNRAP.

Note on this clone: Its antigen is currently not known. No per-base quality is available; no much larger clone lies one base away.

What the work shows at the level of the full study, not this receptor alone: The study listed around 160 TCR beta chains as associated with cytomegalovirus. It was suggested by the authors that the approach could potentially be generalized to other disease states and immunological phenotypes. In both the original and validation cohorts, the classifier was reported to diagnose cytomegalovirus status with high specificity and sensitivity. Most TCR sequences were seen in very few donors, while some public TCRs were found in many individuals. In vitro tests confirmed that a few of the cytomegalovirus-associated TCR beta chains recognize cytomegalovirus antigens. In a later analysis, TCRs clustered in the first cohort were found to also tend to co-occur in the approximately 110 validation repertoires, with 94% of cluster scores above 0. A later analysis had no HLA typing for the validation cohort, so co-occurrence there was scored across all 110 or so repertoires.

The donors were included in the validation cohort of approximately 130 subjects, a group kept apart from the roughly 670-subject first cohort. The sequencing input was PBMCs. The rearrangement combines TRBV12-5 with TRBJ2-1; a weak D assignment points to TRBD2 (5 bases agree). The clonotype comes from a woman between 18 and 29 years old in good health and CMV-seropositive. This receptor has the CDR3 CASSTGMVDEQFF. The nucleotide sequence is given as TGTGCTAGCTCAACGGGGATGGTTGATGAGCAGTTCTTC.